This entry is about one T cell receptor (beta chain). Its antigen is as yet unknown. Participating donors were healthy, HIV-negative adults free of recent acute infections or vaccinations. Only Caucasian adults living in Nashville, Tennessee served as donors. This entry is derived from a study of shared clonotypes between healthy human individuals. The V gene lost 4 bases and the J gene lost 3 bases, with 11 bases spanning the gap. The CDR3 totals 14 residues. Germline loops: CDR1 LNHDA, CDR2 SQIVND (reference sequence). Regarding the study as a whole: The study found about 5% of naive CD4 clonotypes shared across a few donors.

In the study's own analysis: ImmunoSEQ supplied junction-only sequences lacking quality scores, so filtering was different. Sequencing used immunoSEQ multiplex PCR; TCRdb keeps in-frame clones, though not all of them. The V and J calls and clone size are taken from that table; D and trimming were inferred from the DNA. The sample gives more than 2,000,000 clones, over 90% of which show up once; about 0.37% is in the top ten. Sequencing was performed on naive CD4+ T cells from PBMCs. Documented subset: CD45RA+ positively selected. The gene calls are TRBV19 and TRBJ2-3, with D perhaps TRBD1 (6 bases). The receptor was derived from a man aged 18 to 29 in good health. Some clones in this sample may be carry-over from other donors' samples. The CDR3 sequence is CASSTRGRTDTQYF. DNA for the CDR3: TGTGCCAGTAGTACGAGGGGGAGAACAGATACGCAGTATTTT.